Shown below are 12 T cell receptor beta chains from a single sample sequenced in a study of Ad26.COV2.S vaccination and SARS-CoV-2 variants. The treatment here: some 20 received Ad26.COV2.S at low or high dose, single or two shots; several received placebo; per-sample allocation not given. The samples date from day 63 after the first vaccine or placebo injection. This table comes from immunoSEQ multiplex PCR, and its TCRdb copy is limited to in-frame clones, with some not included. This sample carries 350,000 to 500,000 clones, 88% of them seen once, and the ten largest clones take 3.6%. The sample was peripheral blood, taken in a trial of Ad26.COV2.S vaccine versus placebo. These receptor sequences come from a person aged 18-65 years who received the Ad26.COV2.S COVID-19 vaccine or a placebo.

The genes are TRBV6-5 and TRBJ2-7; D may be TRBD2 (7 bases). Germline CDR1 MNHEY, CDR2 SVGAGI. Trimming took 2 bases from V and 0 from J, leaving 8 bases between them. CDR3 length: 14 amino acids. CDR3 region: CASSYRGGSYEQYF. CDR3 in DNA: TGTGCCAGCAGTTACAGGGGGGGCTCCTACGAGCAGTACTTC.

The chain carries TRBV28 and TRBJ2-7, with 9 bases that match TRBD1. The V gene end was trimmed by 8 bases and the J gene end by 3 bases; junction bases not matched to a gene: 2. CDR1 is MDHEN, CDR2 SYDVKM, per germline. This CDR3 spans 12 amino acids. The CDR3 nucleotides are TGTGCCAGCGGGACAGGGTTCTACGAGCAGTACTTC. Translating it yields CASGTGFYEQYF.

Concerning this clone: One end of the junction does not line up with germline, which may come from a read error. The J gene is TRBJ2-7, the V gene TRBV6-5; D unclear. The V gene's germline CDR1 is MNHEY and CDR2 SVGAGI. The CDR3 is made up of 13 amino acids. CDR3 nucleotide sequence: TGTGCCAGCAGTTACTCGTTTCCGACCAACGGGTCCTTC. This sequence encodes CASSYSFPTNGSF.

The chain joins TRBV7-9 to TRBJ2-7; perhaps TRBD1 as D (5 bases). Trimming pared 5 bases from V and 3 bases from J, leaving 17 bases between. The CDR3 has 15 amino acids. Germline V CDR1 and CDR2: SEHNR, FQNEAQ (reference sequence). CDR3 in DNA: TGTGCCAGCAGCCCAAGGACACCCGGAAACTACGAGCAGTACTTC. Protein: CASSPRTPGNYEQYF.

V gene TRBV5-1 combines with J gene TRBJ2-2; D not certain. Trimming shortened V by 0 bases and J by 0 bases, and 6 bases separated the two germline ends. The CDR3 consists of 15 residues. From germline, CDR1 is SGHRS and CDR2 YFSETQ. CDR3 in amino acids: CASSLARTNTGELFF. The DNA for the CDR3 is TGCGCCAGCAGCTTGGCCAGAACGAACACCGGGGAGCTGTTTTTT.

CDR3 bases: TGTGCCAGCAGTTCCGGACAGGGCAACTACGAGCAGTACTTC. The encoded protein is CASSSGQGNYEQYF. V and J are TRBV6-2 or TRBV6-3 and TRBJ2-7; 8 nucleotides match TRBD1. From germline, CDR1 is MNHEY and CDR2 SVGEGT. V was pared by 4 bases and J by 3 bases, with 5 bases of the junction left unmatched. The CDR3 contains 14 residues.

The rearrangement links TRBV11-2 to TRBJ1-1; D is undetermined. The CDR3 covers 15 residues. Germline CDR1 is SGHAT and CDR2 is FQNNGV. The V and J ends lost 1 base and 4 bases respectively, with 13 bases between them. The CDR3 sequence: CASSLGVVMATEAFF. The CDR3 bases are TGTGCCAGCAGCTTAGGTGTAGTGATGGCCACTGAAGCTTTCTTT.

This clone was observed a few times. V usage is TRBV25-1 and J usage is TRBJ1-2; D gene uncertain. V was clipped by 10 bases and J by 11 bases, with 17 bases between them. Germline V CDR1 and CDR2: MGHDK, SYGVNS. The length of the CDR3 is 11 residues. The DNA of the CDR3 is TGTGCCACCGGTACTGTTGGGGAGTACACCTTC. Translation: CATGTVGEYTF.

The chain combines TRBV6-2 or TRBV6-3 with TRBJ2-7; perhaps TRBD2 as D (6 bases). Per germline, CDR1 MNHEY and CDR2 SVGEGT. Trimming left V 5 bases short and J 3 bases short, with 20 bases between. This CDR3 is built from 16 residues. The CDR3 spells CASSRIRSGYLYEQYF. The CDR3 nucleotides are TGTGCCAGCAGTCGAATCCGTAGCGGTTACCTCTACGAGCAGTACTTC.

Here the CDR3 DNA reads TGTGCCTGGGGTCTGTATGAGCAGTTCTTC. It yields the protein CAWGLYEQFF. The chain carries TRBV30 and TRBJ2-1; D is unclear. Germline CDR1 GTSNPN, CDR2 SVGIG (reference sequence). The CDR3 loop spans 10 amino acids. V was shortened by 5 bases and J by 8 bases, with 7 bases between the two germline ends. The whole variable domain, remainder taken from reference TRBV30 and TRBJ2-1, is SQTIHQWPATLVQPVGSPLSLECTVEGTSNPNLYWYRQAAGRGLQLLFYSVGIGQISSEVPQNLSASRPQDRQFILSSKKLLLSDSGFYLCAWGLYEQFFGPGTRLTVL.

The J gene is TRBJ2-7, the V gene TRBV5-1, with D possibly called TRBD1 or TRBD2 (6 bases each). CDR1 and CDR2 from the germline V gene are SGHRS and YFSETQ. V was shortened by 4 bases and J by 5 bases, with 13 bases between the two germline ends. This CDR3 has 13 amino acids. CDR3 region: CASSIRGADEQYF. Written as DNA, the CDR3 is TGCGCCAGCAGCATTAGGGGGGCCGACGAGCAGTACTTC.

V usage is TRBV19 and J usage is TRBJ2-1, with D tentatively TRBD2 (5 bases). This CDR3 has 13 residues. Germline lookup yields CDR1 LNHDA and CDR2 SQIVND (reference sequence). Trimming cost V 1 base and J 7 bases, with 8 bases left between them. Here the CDR3 reads CASSIVRGNEQFF. Here the CDR3 DNA reads TGTGCCAGTAGTATAGTGAGAGGGAATGAGCAGTTCTTC.